This T cell receptor beta chain was identified during a study of tumor-infiltrating lymphocytes in primary liver carcinoma. Trimming shortened V by 7 bases and J by 3 bases, and 15 bases separated the two germline ends. Germline V gene data show CDR1 as MNHNS and CDR2 as SASEGT. The CDR3 covers 14 residues. Starting from around 510 ng of total RNA, TCR beta cDNA was produced with a primer in the constant region. Modified slightly, ARM-PCR produced TCR beta libraries over three nested multiplex PCR rounds. PCR rounds one and two used TRBV1-TRBV30 forward primers with a C-beta reverse primer for around 11 cycles each. Each CDR3 protein gets one entry after TCRdb re-called the multiplex PCR reads with MiXCR. The profile covers approximately 330,000 distinct CDR3 sequences, with approximately 65% appearing a single time and 6.5% taken by the ten largest. The study, taken as a whole, reports: Tumors had a significantly higher top-250-clone fraction than blood (p = 0.039). Because the samples were bulk unsorted, the study did not compare CD4+ and CD8+ repertoires. Among the pair types, tumor region pairs showed more overlap than tumor-adjacent and tumor-blood pairs.

This clonotype was seen just once. Its specificity is not known. RNA was extracted from whole blood without cell sorting, alongside germline DNA. No treatment had been given to the patients, who were chronically infected with HBV. The chain is built from TRBV6-1 and TRBJ1-1; D remains unclear. Specimen: peripheral blood. The receptor's source is a man between 40 and 49 years old with primary liver carcinoma and hepatitis B virus infection. This CDR3 reads CASMTRTADTEAFF. The CDR3 nucleotides read TGTGCCAGCATGACGAGGACGGCGGACACTGAAGCTTTCTTT.